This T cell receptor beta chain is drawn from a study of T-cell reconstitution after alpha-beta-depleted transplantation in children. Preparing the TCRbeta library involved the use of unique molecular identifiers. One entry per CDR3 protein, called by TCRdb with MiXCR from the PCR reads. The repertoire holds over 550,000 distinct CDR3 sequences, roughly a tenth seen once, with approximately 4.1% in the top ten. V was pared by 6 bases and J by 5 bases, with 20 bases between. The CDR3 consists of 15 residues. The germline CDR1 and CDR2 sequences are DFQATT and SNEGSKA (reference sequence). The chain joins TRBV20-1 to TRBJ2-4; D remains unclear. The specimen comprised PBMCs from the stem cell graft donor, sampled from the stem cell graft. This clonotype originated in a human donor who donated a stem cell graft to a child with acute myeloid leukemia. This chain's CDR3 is CSAPSPSPGENIQYF. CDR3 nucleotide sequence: TGCAGTGCCCCTTCTCCATCCCCAGGCGAAAACATTCAGTACTTC.